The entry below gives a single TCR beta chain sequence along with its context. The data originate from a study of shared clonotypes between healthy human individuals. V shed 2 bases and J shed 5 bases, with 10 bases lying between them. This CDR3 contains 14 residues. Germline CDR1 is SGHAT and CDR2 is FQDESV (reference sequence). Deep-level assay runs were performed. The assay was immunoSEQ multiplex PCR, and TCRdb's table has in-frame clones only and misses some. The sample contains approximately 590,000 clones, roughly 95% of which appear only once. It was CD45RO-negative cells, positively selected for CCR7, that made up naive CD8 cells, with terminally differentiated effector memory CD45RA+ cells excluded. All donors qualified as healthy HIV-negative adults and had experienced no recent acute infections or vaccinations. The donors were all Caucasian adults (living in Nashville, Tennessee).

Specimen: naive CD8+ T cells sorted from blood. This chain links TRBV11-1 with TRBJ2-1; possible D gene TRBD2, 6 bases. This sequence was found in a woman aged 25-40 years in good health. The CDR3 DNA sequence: TGTGCCAGCAGCTTAATAGCGGACCACAATGAGCAGTTCTTC. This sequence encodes CASSLIADHNEQFF.